A selection of T cell receptor beta chains follows, all from one sample in a study of T cells in Graves' hyperthyroidism and ophthalmopathy. TCRdb independently ran MiXCR on the multiplex PCR reads; one entry per CDR3 protein. The sample shows about 560,000 distinct CDR3 sequences, approximately 14% of them seen only once. Sample: blood. The receptors here all came from a woman aged 25 to 39 with Graves' hyperthyroidism. The CDR3 runs from the conserved cysteine through the conserved F or W. D genes are given only for firm matches. Clone size is not always given. Where it is, it says once, few, many or a class for expanded clones.

cdr3_aa cdr3_nt d_call v_call clone_size j_call
CASSLASLAGNNEQFF TGCGCCAGCAGCTTGGCATCGCTAGCGGGAAACAATGAGCAGTTCTTC TRBD2 TRBV5-1 many TRBJ2-1
CAWSVGTSGFYNEQFF TGTGCCTGGAGTGTAGGGACTAGCGGCTTCTACAATGAGCAGTTCTTC TRBD2 TRBV30 . TRBJ2-1
CASSGQGILTLQNYNEQFF TGTGCCAGCTCCGGACAGGGTATCTTGACCTTGCAAAACTACAATGAGCAGTTCTTC TRBD1 TRBV12-3/TRBV12-4 many TRBJ2-1
CASSLNKADNEQFF TGTGCCAGCAGCTTAAATAAAGCGGACAATGAGCAGTTCTTC . TRBV7-3 many TRBJ2-1
CASSLGGRGAFPEQFF TGTGCCAGCAGTTTAGGGGGTCGGGGGGCGTTTCCTGAGCAGTTCTTC . TRBV28 many TRBJ2-1
CASSLQEVGELFF TGTGCCAGCAGCTTACAGGAAGTCGGGGAGCTGTTTTTT . TRBV7-9 many TRBJ2-2
CASSQVATSEQFF TGTGCCAGCAGCCAAGTTGCGACTAGTGAGCAGTTCTTC . TRBV3-1 many TRBJ2-1
CASKARDRVLAGEQFF TGTGCCAGCAAAGCGCGGGACAGGGTTTTGGCGGGGGAGCAGTTCTTC TRBD1 TRBV12-3/TRBV12-4 many TRBJ2-1
CSARDRDIQYF TGCAGTGCTAGAGATAGGGACATTCAGTACTTC . TRBV20-1 . TRBJ2-4
CASSRQGTGHKYF TGTGCCAGCAGCCGCCAGGGGACCGGACATAAGTACTTC . TRBV14 many TRBJ2-5
CASSEALGAFF TGTGCCAGCAGTGAAGCCCTTGGAGCTTTCTTT . TRBV2 many TRBJ1-1
CASSLENSLSSGNTIYF TGTGCCAGCAGTTTAGAAAACTCGTTGAGCTCTGGAAACACCATATATTTT . TRBV12-3/TRBV12-4 many TRBJ1-3
CAWSILAANTGELFF TGTGCCTGGAGTATACTAGCGGCAAACACCGGGGAGCTGTTTTTT TRBD2 TRBV30 many TRBJ2-2
CASSEGGSWSEKLFF TGTGCCAGCAGTGAAGGTGGCAGCTGGAGTGAAAAACTGTTTTTT . TRBV6-1 few TRBJ1-4
CASSYGLGSRNTIYF TGTGCCAGCAGTTACGGTCTTGGGTCGCGAAACACCATATATTTT . TRBV6-5 . TRBJ1-3
CASSAASTDYGYTF TGTGCCAGCAGCGCTGCTTCCACGGACTATGGCTACACCTTC . TRBV3-1 many TRBJ1-2
CASGRADRRTGELFF TGTGCCAGCGGGCGGGCGGACCGAAGGACCGGGGAGCTGTTTTTT . TRBV12-3/TRBV12-4 few TRBJ2-2
CASRGALSYEQYF TGTGCCAGCAGGGGAGCGCTCTCCTACGAGCAGTACTTC . TRBV2 many TRBJ2-7
CASSAVPGGSEAFF TGCGCCAGCAGCGCCGTACCAGGGGGAAGTGAAGCTTTCTTT TRBD1 TRBV5-1 many TRBJ1-1
CSVVFGGFEQYF TGCAGCGTTGTCTTCGGAGGGTTCGAGCAGTACTTC . TRBV29-1 . TRBJ2-7
CASRNREAVWNEQFF TGTGCCAGCAGAAACAGGGAAGCGGTGTGGAATGAGCAGTTCTTC . TRBV7-2 . TRBJ2-1
CAISEPSTGDHYEQYF TGTGCCATCAGTGAACCTTCTACAGGGGACCACTACGAGCAGTACTTC TRBD1 TRBV10-3 many TRBJ2-7
CAWSVPLRGGPHNEQFF TGTGCCTGGAGCGTACCCCTTAGGGGAGGGCCACACAATGAGCAGTTCTTC TRBD2 TRBV30 many TRBJ2-1
CASSLHASTYEQYF TGTGCCAGCAGTTTGCACGCCTCGACCTACGAGCAGTACTTC . TRBV12-3/TRBV12-4 few TRBJ2-7
CASSPSILQGSEQYF TGTGCCAGCTCACCGAGTATCCTACAGGGAAGCGAGCAGTACTTC . TRBV18 many TRBJ2-7
CASRKEGNEQFF TGTGCCAGCAGAAAAGAGGGGAATGAGCAGTTCTTC . TRBV6-2/TRBV6-3 . TRBJ2-1
CASSKLRDIYQPQHF TGTGCCAGCAGTAAACTCCGGGACATTTATCAGCCCCAGCATTTT . TRBV27 many TRBJ1-5
CASSSLGTSGRGVGNEQFF TGTGCCAGCAGCTCCCTAGGGACTAGCGGGAGAGGAGTGGGGAATGAGCAGTTCTTC TRBD2 TRBV5-6 . TRBJ2-1
CASGGTSGSSHEQFF TGTGCCAGCGGGGGGACTAGCGGGAGTTCCCATGAGCAGTTCTTC TRBD2 TRBV6-1 few TRBJ2-1
CASSHPRQGASSNQPQHF TGCGCCAGCAGCCACCCCCGACAGGGGGCCTCGAGCAATCAGCCCCAGCATTTT TRBD1 TRBV4-1 . TRBJ1-5
CASERTSGINEQFF TGTGCCAGCGAGAGGACTAGCGGGATCAATGAGCAGTTCTTC TRBD2 TRBV6-1 . TRBJ2-1
CASSYRPSGTTEQYF TGTGCCAGCAGTTACCGACCCTCAGGGACAACCGAGCAGTACTTC . TRBV6-5 many TRBJ2-7
CATSGRGGYTF TGTGCCACCAGTGGGAGAGGTGGCTACACCTTC . TRBV24-1 many TRBJ1-2
CASSVGTSGGELFF TGTGCCAGCAGCGTTGGGACTAGCGGAGGGGAGCTGTTTTTT TRBD2 TRBV9 . TRBJ2-2
CASSLTLNNEQFF TGTGCCAGCAGCTTAACACTTAACAATGAGCAGTTCTTC . TRBV7-6 few TRBJ2-1
CASSLSGAGETQYF TGTGCCAGCAGTTTGTCGGGAGCCGGGGAGACCCAGTACTTC . TRBV28 many TRBJ2-5
CASSYSRQNEQFF TGTGCCAGCAGTTACTCGAGACAGAATGAGCAGTTCTTC . TRBV6-2/TRBV6-3 . TRBJ2-1
CARRNRALAGITYEQYF TGTGCCAGGAGGAACAGGGCGCTAGCGGGAATCACCTACGAGCAGTACTTC TRBD2 TRBV2 . TRBJ2-7
CASSLMGGQIDEQYF TGTGCCAGCAGTTTAATGGGCGGTCAGATCGACGAGCAGTACTTC . TRBV12-3/TRBV12-4 many TRBJ2-7
CASSFREGTSGRYNEQFF TGTGCCAGCAGTTTCCGCGAAGGGACTAGCGGGAGGTACAATGAGCAGTTCTTC TRBD2 TRBV27 many TRBJ2-1
CASSLEGGRPQHF TGTGCCAGCAGCTTAGAAGGGGGCCGGCCCCAGCATTTT TRBD1 TRBV7-2 many TRBJ1-5
CASSRDLLNTEAFF TGTGCCAGCAGCAGGGACCTACTGAACACTGAAGCTTTCTTT . TRBV3-1 many TRBJ1-1
CASSVGTSGRAKDTQYF TGTGCCAGCAGCGTAGGGACTAGCGGGAGGGCCAAAGATACGCAGTATTTT TRBD2 TRBV9 many TRBJ2-3
CASSLEPGASSYEQYF TGTGCCAGCAGCTTAGAGCCGGGGGCGAGCTCCTACGAGCAGTACTTC . TRBV7-2 many TRBJ2-7
CASSAKDSRSGNTIYF TGTGCCAGCAGCGCGAAGGACTCTCGCTCTGGAAACACCATATATTTT . TRBV5-5 few TRBJ1-3
CASSQDRQGSLSEKLFF TGCGCCAGCAGCCAAGATCGGCAGGGGTCATTATCTGAAAAACTGTTTTTT . TRBV4-1 few TRBJ1-4
CASRTGTSTYEQYF TGTGCCAGCAGGACCGGGACTTCAACCTACGAGCAGTACTTC . TRBV2 many TRBJ2-7
CASSPEGLAGEGQQFF TGTGCCAGCAGTCCGGAGGGGCTAGCGGGAGAAGGGCAGCAGTTCTTC TRBD2 TRBV6-2/TRBV6-3 many TRBJ2-1
CASSPGDEPKNIQYF TGTGCCAGCAGCCCCGGGGACGAACCCAAAAACATTCAGTACTTC . TRBV28 many TRBJ2-4
CASSLGDRAGANVLTF TGCGCCAGCAGCTTGGGGGACAGGGCTGGGGCCAACGTCCTGACTTTC TRBD1 TRBV5-1 few TRBJ2-6
CASSELFHSLSYEQYF TGTGCCAGCAGTGAATTGTTTCATTCTCTATCCTACGAGCAGTACTTC . TRBV25-1 . TRBJ2-7
CASTNAGAGWDTEAFF TGCGCCAGCACTAACGCCGGGGCCGGGTGGGACACTGAAGCTTTCTTT . TRBV5-1 many TRBJ1-1
CSARSTSSGELFF TGCAGTGCTAGGTCCACTAGTTCCGGGGAGCTGTTTTTT . TRBV20-1 . TRBJ2-2
CASSPPTSSGRAYEQYF TGTGCCAGCAGTCCCCCAACCTCTAGCGGGAGGGCCTACGAGCAGTACTTC TRBD2 TRBV12-3/TRBV12-4 many TRBJ2-7
CASSTGSSGPWGETQYF TGTGCCAGCAGCACGGGGTCTAGCGGGCCCTGGGGGGAGACCCAGTACTTC TRBD2 TRBV9 few TRBJ2-5
CASSATGGQNIQYF TGTGCCAGCAGTGCGACGGGAGGACAAAACATTCAGTACTTC TRBD2 TRBV2 many TRBJ2-4